This T cell receptor beta chain was captured by sequencing in a study of blood T cell repertoires in COVID-19. Study details: The cDNA or gDNA used as material had been derived from T cells, B-cell-depleted T cells, or PBMCs.

Original handling: Reference gene primers were amplified, and this amplification served to estimate nucleated cell counts. The protocol was immunoSEQ multiplex PCR, while the TCRdb copy is restricted to in-frame clones and leaves out a portion. That table gives V, J and clone size, and the DNA gave D and trimming. The data show fewer than 250,000 clones, around 90% seen once. Patients in Seattle were enrolled during active infection, then followed longitudinally. This CDR3 has 16 amino acids. The germline V gene encodes CDR1 KGHSH and CDR2 LQKENI. V lost 6 bases and J lost 3, with 20 bases in between.

The chain has TRBV18 and TRBJ1-2, with a possible D match to TRBD1 (5 bases). Sequenced sample: peripheral blood. This TCR was recovered from a man between 25 and 39 years old with COVID-19, enrolled during active disease. DNA of the CDR3: TGTGCCAGCTCGGACCAAAGGGGAGGGCGGTACTATGGCTACACCTTC. Translation gives CASSDQRGGRYYGYTF. Full variable domain (missing parts from reference TRBV18 and TRBJ1-2): NAGVMQNPRHLVRRRGQEARLRCSPMKGHSHVYWYRQLPEEGLKFMVYLQKENIIDESGMPKERFSAEFPKEGPSILRIQQVVRGDSAAYFCASSDQRGGRYYGYTFGSGTRLTVV.